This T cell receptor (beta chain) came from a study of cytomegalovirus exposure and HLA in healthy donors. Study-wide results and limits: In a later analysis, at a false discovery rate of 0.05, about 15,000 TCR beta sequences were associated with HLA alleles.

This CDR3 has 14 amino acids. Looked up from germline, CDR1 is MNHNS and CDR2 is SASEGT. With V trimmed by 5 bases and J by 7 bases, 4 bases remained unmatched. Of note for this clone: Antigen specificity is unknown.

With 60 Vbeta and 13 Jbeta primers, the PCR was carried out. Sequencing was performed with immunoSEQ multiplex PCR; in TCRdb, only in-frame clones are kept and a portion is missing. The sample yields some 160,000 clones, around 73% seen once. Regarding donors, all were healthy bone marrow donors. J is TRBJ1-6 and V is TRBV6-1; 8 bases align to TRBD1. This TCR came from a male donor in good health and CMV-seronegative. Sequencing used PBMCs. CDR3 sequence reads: CASSSDRDNSPLHF. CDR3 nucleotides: TGTGCCAGCAGTTCGGACAGGGACAATTCACCCCTCCACTTT.